These 3 T cell receptor beta chains were sequenced from one sample in a study of blood T cell repertoires in COVID-19. Here immunoSEQ multiplex PCR was the method, and the copy in TCRdb shows in-frame clones only, minus some. The profile covers about 500,000 clones, with about 88% appearing a single time and roughly 8% taken by the ten largest. Input material: peripheral blood. These TCRs come from a woman in her 50s with COVID-19, enrolled during active disease.

The chain joins TRBV4-1 to TRBJ1-2; TRBD1 is a possible D gene (5 bases). The V gene's germline CDR1 is MGHRA and CDR2 YSYEKL. This CDR3 is built from 15 residues. V lost 4 bases and J 2 bases, leaving 14 bases between the germline ends. CDR3 sequence: CASSRSTAANYGYTF. The CDR3 DNA reads as TGCGCCAGCAGCCGCTCGACAGCTGCCAACTATGGCTACACCTTC.

This chain joins TRBV5-1 and TRBJ2-3; D may be TRBD2 (5 bases). Germline V CDR1 and CDR2: SGHRS, YFSETQ. V lost 4 bases and J 0 bases, leaving 21 bases between the germline ends. The CDR3 covers 18 residues. The CDR3 DNA reads as TGCGCCAGCAGCCCCGGAGATTCGGGGTCGGCTAGCACAGATACGCAGTATTTT. It encodes CASSPGDSGSASTDTQYF.

The chain uses TRBV6-5 and TRBJ2-7; perhaps TRBD2 as D (5 bases). CDR3 length: 14 residues. Germline CDR1 reads MNHEY; CDR2 reads SVGAGI. Trimming shortened V by 7 bases and J by 7 bases, and 20 bases separated the two germline ends. CDR3 amino acids: CASTPAGSSGEQYF. The CDR3 DNA reads as TGTGCCAGCACCCCGGCTGGGAGTTCGGGGGAGCAGTACTTC.